The 15 T cell receptor beta chains in this list originate from one sample, sequenced in a study of T cell changes during pregnancy in multiple sclerosis. Assay used: immunoSEQ multiplex PCR; TCRdb lists only in-frame clones, some missing. The data contain about 77,000 clones, just over 90% of them singletons. The sequences come from peripheral blood, collected after pregnancy. The source of these receptors is a female donor in good health, enrolled as a control in a pregnancy study.

V usage is TRBV19 and J usage is TRBJ2-4; weak D call: TRBD2 (5 bases). The CDR3 has 16 amino acids. V lost 3 bases and J lost 0, with 12 bases in between. Germline CDR1 and CDR2: LNHDA and SQIVND (reference sequence). The CDR3 DNA reads TGTGCCAGTAGTATTTCCGGGATACTAGCCAAAAACATTCAGTACTTC. Translated: CASSISGILAKNIQYF.

The CDR3 loop is CASSSRTGWNQPQHF. For the CDR3, the DNA is TGTGCCAGTAGTTCCAGGACAGGGTGGAATCAGCCCCAGCATTTT. The V call is TRBV19, the J call TRBJ1-5, with TRBD1 matching over 8 bases. This CDR3 region has 15 residues. Trimming removed 5 bases from V and 4 bases from J; junction bases left unmatched: 7. Germline V gene sequence: CDR1 LNHDA, CDR2 SQIVND (reference sequence).

The chain joins TRBV4-2 to TRBJ2-1; D remains ambiguous. Deletions cut 4 bases from V and 6 bases from J, with 13 bases between. The CDR3 runs 14 residues. Germline assignment: CDR1 LGHNA and CDR2 YNFKEQ. CDR3 in amino acids: CASSPRVTTNEQFF. The CDR3 DNA reads TGTGCCAGCAGCCCCCGGGTAACCACCAATGAGCAGTTCTTC.

This sequence joins TRBV4-1 and TRBJ2-7; 8 nucleotides agree with TRBD2. This CDR3 region has 13 residues. The V and J ends lost 4 bases and 5 bases, in that order; junction bases with no gene match: 4. Germline-derived CDR1 and CDR2 are MGHRA and YSYEKL. The CDR3 sequence is CASSRRGAHEQYF. In DNA, the CDR3 is TGCGCCAGCAGCCGGCGGGGGGCCCACGAGCAGTACTTC.

CDR3 amino acids: CASSVDDRGSYTF. The CDR3, as DNA: TGTGCCAGCAGCGTGGATGACAGGGGGAGCTACACCTTC. The chain combines TRBV5-4 with TRBJ1-2; TRBD1 matches at 9 bases. The CDR3 has 13 amino acids. After removal of 4 bases from V and 9 bases from J, the junction contained 7 bases not matched to a gene. The V gene's germline CDR1 is SGHNT and CDR2 YYREEE (reference sequence).

This clone was detected once. The chain employs TRBV7-8 and TRBJ1-5; unclear D gene. V lost 5 bases to trimming and J lost 4 bases, with 15 bases between them. The germline gives CDR1 SGHVS, CDR2 FQNEAQ. The CDR3 length is 15 residues. CDR3 sequence (DNA): TGTGCCAGCAGCCTCAACGGAGACGTTAATCAGCCCCAGCATTTT. Its protein product is CASSLNGDVNQPQHF.

The chain links TRBV7-9 to TRBJ2-7, with 10 bases aligning to TRBD2. The CDR3 contains 15 residues. Germline CDR1 and CDR2: SEHNR and FQNEAQ (reference sequence). V was clipped by 5 bases and J by 6 bases; unmatched bases: 10. The CDR3: CASSPSGGAVGEQYF. CDR3 DNA: TGTGCCAGCAGCCCCAGCGGGGGGGCGGTCGGCGAGCAGTACTTC.

The rearrangement joins TRBV18 to TRBJ1-1; D is ambiguous. Trimming cost V 3 bases and J 10 bases, with 9 bases left between them. CDR3 length: 11 amino acids. Germline lookup yields CDR1 KGHSH and CDR2 LQKENI. The CDR3 nucleotides read TGTGCCAGCTCACCTTCGGGGAGAGCTTTCTTT. Translated: CASSPSGRAFF.

The rearrangement links TRBV30 to TRBJ2-3; TRBD2 aligns across 11 bases. J gave up 6 bases and V 3 bases, and 8 bases lay outside the gene matches. There are 15 residues in the CDR3. CDR1 is GTSNPN and CDR2 is SVGIG in the germline V gene (reference sequence). DNA of the CDR3: TGTGCCTGGAGCGGGACTAGCGGAGGGTACGATACGCAGTATTTT. Protein product: CAWSGTSGGYDTQYF.

The chain joins TRBV4-1 to TRBJ2-7; tentatively, D is TRBD2 (5 bases). Germline V gives CDR1 MGHRA, CDR2 YSYEKL. The CDR3 spans 15 residues. Trimming stripped 2 bases from V and 3 bases from J, with 14 bases between. CDR3 bases: TGCGCCAGCAGCCAACCGGGCCCCGGGAACTACGAGCAGTACTTC. Protein sequence: CASSQPGPGNYEQYF.

Details on this clone: One junction end disagrees with the germline gene, perhaps due to a read error. The CDR3 is CASSPPQGALNF. CDR3 bases: TGTGCCAGCTCACCACCCCAGGGGGCGTTAAACTTC. The chain carries TRBV18 and TRBJ1-2; 8 positions match TRBD1. Germline loops: CDR1 KGHSH, CDR2 LQKENI. The CDR3 covers 12 residues.

V gene TRBV15 combines with J gene TRBJ1-3, with unresolved D. The V gene lost 3 bases and the J gene lost 0 bases, with 12 bases spanning the gap. The CDR3 sequence is 16 residues long. The germline V gene has CDR1 LNHNV and CDR2 YYDKDF (reference sequence). The CDR3 sequence: CATSSVQVFSGNTIYF. CDR3 in DNA: TGTGCCACCAGCAGCGTTCAGGTCTTCTCTGGAAACACCATATATTTT.

The gene calls are TRBV30 and TRBJ2-1; 8 bases agree with TRBD2. Germline V gene lookup returns CDR1 GTSNPN and CDR2 SVGIG (reference sequence). This CDR3 spans 14 amino acids. V was clipped by 3 bases and J by 0 bases; unmatched bases: 1. The CDR3 loop reads CAWRRGGSYNEQFF. CDR3 coding DNA: TGTGCCTGGAGACGGGGGGGCTCCTACAATGAGCAGTTCTTC. The full variable domain, with the rest looked up from reference TRBV30 and TRBJ2-1, is SQTIHQWPATLVQPVGSPLSLECTVEGTSNPNLYWYRQAAGRGLQLLFYSVGIGQISSEVPQNLSASRPQDRQFILSSKKLLLSDSGFYLCAWRRGGSYNEQFFGPGTRLTVL.

The CDR3 region has the DNA TGTGCCAGCAGCTTCCGGAGGACCTCCTACGAGCAGTACTTC. Its translation is CASSFRRTSYEQYF. J is TRBJ2-7 and V is TRBV7-2; D may be TRBD2 (5 bases). The CDR3 covers 14 residues. Germline V CDR1 and CDR2: SGHTA, FQGNSA. V lost 3 bases, J lost 0 bases, and 9 bases lay in between.

V is TRBV7-2 and J is TRBJ2-7; D not certain. The CDR3 contains 11 residues. V was trimmed by 5 bases and J by 2 bases, leaving 4 bases between them. Per germline, CDR1 SGHTA and CDR2 FQGNSA. DNA of the CDR3: TGTGCCAGCAGCCCTGCCTACGAGCAGTACTTC. Translated: CASSPAYEQYF.